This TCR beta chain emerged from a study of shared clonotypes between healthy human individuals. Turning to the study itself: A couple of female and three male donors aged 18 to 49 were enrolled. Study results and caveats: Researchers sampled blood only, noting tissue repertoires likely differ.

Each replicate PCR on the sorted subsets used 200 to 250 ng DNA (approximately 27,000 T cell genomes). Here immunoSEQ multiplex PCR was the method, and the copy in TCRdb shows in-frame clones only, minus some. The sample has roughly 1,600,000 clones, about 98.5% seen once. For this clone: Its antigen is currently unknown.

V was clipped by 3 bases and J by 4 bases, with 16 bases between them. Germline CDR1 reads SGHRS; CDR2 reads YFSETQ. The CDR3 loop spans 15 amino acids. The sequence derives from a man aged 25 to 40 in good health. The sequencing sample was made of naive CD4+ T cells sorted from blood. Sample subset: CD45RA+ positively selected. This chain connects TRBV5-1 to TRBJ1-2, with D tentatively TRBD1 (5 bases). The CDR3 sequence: CASSSDSAYGYGYTF. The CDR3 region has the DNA TGCGCCAGCAGCTCTGACAGTGCCTACGGCTATGGCTACACCTTC.